This note documents a single TCR beta chain sequence. Germline CDR1 and CDR2: MNHEY and SMNVEV (reference sequence). The V and J ends lost 5 bases and 0 bases respectively, with 10 bases between them. The CDR3 extends over 15 amino acids. Methods used by the authors: Amplification with reference gene primers provided the estimates of nucleated cell counts. Sequencing was performed with immunoSEQ multiplex PCR; in TCRdb, only in-frame clones are kept and a portion is missing. From that table come the V and J calls and clone size; the DNA was used to work out D and trimming. There are about 140,000 clones in the sample; 80% to 90% occur only once, and roughly 10% lies in the top ten. The sample is drawn from a study of blood T cell repertoires in COVID-19. Study summary: Italy, Spain and the United States were the sources of the convalescent and acute COVID-19 samples. PBMCs, B-cell-depleted T cells, or T cells provided the cDNA or gDNA that made up the material.

This sequence was found in a man between 60 and 75 years old with active or convalescent COVID-19. Sample: peripheral blood. The chain carries TRBV27 and TRBJ1-4; no definite D call. This CDR3 reads CASSPAVPTNEKLFF. CDR3 nucleotide sequence: TGTGCCAGCAGTCCGGCGGTGCCAACTAATGAAAAACTGTTTTTT.